Below, 11 T cell receptor beta chains from the same sample are listed, as sequenced in a study of cytomegalovirus exposure and HLA in healthy donors. The primer mix had 60 Vbeta and 13 Jbeta primers. Generated by immunoSEQ multiplex PCR, the TCRdb table keeps only in-frame clones and is missing some. This table holds about 150,000 clones, around 80% found once. The sequenced material came from PBMCs. These receptors were taken from a man aged 25 to 40 in good health and CMV-seropositive.

The V and J genes are TRBV7-9 and TRBJ2-5; D perhaps matches TRBD1 (6 bases). The last part of the DNA fits TRBJ2-7 better; the J call may be wrong. Germline V gene lookup returns CDR1 SEHNR and CDR2 FQNEAQ (reference sequence). CDR3 length: 14 residues. CDR3 residues: CASIPGTNSYEQYF. The CDR3 DNA follows: TGTGCCAGCATCCCCGGGACAAACTCCTACGAGCAGTACTTC.

This clone was counted a single time. The CDR3 bases are TGTGCCAGCAGTTTCCGCATAGGAGGGGAGCAGTACTTC. This translates into CASSFRIGGEQYF. The genes are TRBV27 and TRBJ2-7; TRBD2 is a possible D gene (6 bases). The ends were cut back, 3 bases at V and 7 bases at J, with 13 bases in the middle. Germline-derived CDR1 and CDR2 are MNHEY and SMNVEV (reference sequence). The CDR3 covers 13 residues.

This clone turned up a few times. The V call is TRBV5-4, the J call TRBJ2-1, with 7 bases fitting TRBD2. The CDR3 is 15 amino acids. Trimming cost V 1 base and J 4 bases; bases outside gene matches: 5. Germline CDR1 reads SGHNT; CDR2 reads YYREEE (reference sequence). CDR3 DNA sequence: TGTGCCAGCAGCTTGCTTAGCGGGCCGTACAATGAGCAGTTCTTC. Its translation is CASSLLSGPYNEQFF. The whole variable domain, remainder taken from reference TRBV5-4 and TRBJ2-1, is ETGVTQSPTHLIKTRGQQVTLRCSSQSGHNTVSWYQQALGQGPQFIFQYYREEENGRGNFPPRFSGLQFPNYSSELNVNALELDDSALYLCASSLLSGPYNEQFFGPGTRLTVL.

The chain is built from TRBV5-4 and TRBJ2-1; 14 nucleotides line up with TRBD2. The CDR3 length is 17 residues. The germline CDR1 and CDR2 sequences are SGHNT and YYREEE (reference sequence). V was pared by 4 bases and J by 7 bases, with 10 bases of the junction left unmatched. CDR3 DNA: TGTGCCAGCAGCCCCGGGACTAGCGGGAGTGGTGGGAATGAGCAGTTCTTC. Translating gives CASSPGTSGSGGNEQFF.

This chain connects TRBV4-2 to TRBJ2-6; TRBD1 matches 8 bases. This CDR3 is built from 17 residues. J lost 2 bases, V lost 4 bases, and 7 bases had no gene match. Germline V lookup: CDR1 LGHNA, CDR2 YNFKEQ. The CDR3 DNA reads as TGTGCCAGCAGCCGAGAAACGGGACAGGCTGGGGCCAACGTCCTGACTTTC. This gives the protein CASSRETGQAGANVLTF.

The chain uses TRBV5-1 and TRBJ2-3; TRBD2 aligns across 11 bases. J was trimmed by 5 bases and V by 6 bases; bases with no gene match: 5. Germline-derived CDR1 and CDR2 are SGHRS and YFSETQ. The CDR3 has 14 residues. The CDR3 here is CASKTGTSGDTQYF. Written as DNA, the CDR3 is TGCGCCAGCAAAACCGGGACTAGCGGAGATACGCAGTATTTT.

This clone was observed a handful of times. V usage is TRBV15 and J usage is TRBJ1-1, with D possibly TRBD1 on 5 matching bases. Trimming removed 6 bases from V and 4 bases from J, with 12 bases in between. CDR3 length: 13 residues. From germline, CDR1 is LNHNV and CDR2 YYDKDF (reference sequence). CDR3 loop: CATSRPQGTEAFF. DNA for the CDR3: TGTGCCACCAGTAGGCCCCAGGGCACTGAAGCTTTCTTT.

The rearrangement links TRBV5-1 to TRBJ2-1; 7 bases are a match to TRBD2. Germline lookup yields CDR1 SGHRS and CDR2 YFSETQ. The CDR3 has 15 amino acids. Trimming at V came to 4 bases and at J to 2 bases, leaving 6 bases not matched to a gene. CDR3 nucleotides: TGCGCCAGCAGCGAACTAGCGACTACCTACAATGAGCAGTTCTTC. This encodes CASSELATTYNEQFF.

J is TRBJ2-7 and V is TRBV1; TRBD1 is the table's D call, not checked against the DNA. TRBV1 is designated a pseudogene. The CDR3 runs 17 residues. The CDR3 reads CTSSQEEARGFPYEQYF. CDR3 sequence (DNA): TGCACCAGCAGCCAAGAAGAGGCCAGGGGTTTTCCCTACGAGCAGTACTTC.

The rearrangement uses TRBV13 and TRBJ2-7; 11 nucleotides align to TRBD2. J gave up 3 bases and V 5 bases, and 6 bases lay outside the gene matches. Germline CDR1 PRHDT, CDR2 FYEKMQ (reference sequence). The CDR3 length is 15 residues. CDR3 nucleotide sequence: TGTGCCAGCAGCCCGACCGGGACTAGCGGCTACGAGCAGTACTTC. Its protein is CASSPTGTSGYEQYF. The variable domain in full, completed from reference TRBV13 and TRBJ2-7, reads AAGVIQSPRHLIKEKRETATLKCYPIPRHDTVYWYQQGPGQDPQFLISFYEKMQSDKGSIPDRFSAQQFSDYHSELNMSSLELGDSALYFCASSPTGTSGYEQYFGPGTRLTVT.

The chain combines TRBV9 with TRBJ2-5, with D tentatively TRBD1 (6 bases). With 0 bases removed from V and 4 bases from J, the gap between germline ends came to 10 bases. The CDR3 sequence is 14 residues long. Germline loops: CDR1 SGDLS, CDR2 YYNGEE. CDR3 loop: CASSVGRGVETQYF. CDR3 DNA sequence: TGTGCCAGCAGCGTAGGCAGGGGCGTAGAGACCCAGTACTTC.